This TCR beta chain was profiled in a study of cytomegalovirus exposure and HLA in healthy donors (dated by TCRdb to 2016 to 2017). A note on the overall study: According to a later analysis, one platform produced both the 110 or so validation repertoires and the roughly 660 repertoires of the first cohort. The study aimed to test whether signatures of past pathogen exposure could be identified by cataloging public T cell receptors. Along with the roughly 710-subject first cohort, a separate validation cohort of over a hundred different subjects was used. To predict cytomegalovirus infection status, the study combined high-throughput TCR immunosequencing, statistical association of individual TCRs with disease status, and machine learning. General findings and caveats noted by the study authors: In a later analysis, TCRs clustered in the first cohort were found to also tend to co-occur in the roughly 110 validation repertoires, with about 94% of cluster scores above 0. Cytomegalovirus status was reported to be diagnosed by the classifier with high specificity and sensitivity in both the original and validation cohorts. In vitro tests confirmed that a few of the cytomegalovirus-associated TCR beta chains recognize cytomegalovirus antigens. According to the authors, the approach could potentially be generalized to other disease states and immunological phenotypes. A later analysis had no HLA typing for the validation cohort, so co-occurrence there was scored across all 110 or so repertoires. Most TCR sequences were seen in very few donors, while some public TCRs were found in many individuals. The study listed approximately 160 TCR beta chains as associated with cytomegalovirus.

The library was generated by the immunoSEQ multiplex PCR assay. Per the authors' processing: A statistical classification framework was built for diagnosing cytomegalovirus status from the catalog of TCR beta chain sequences. Not all clones reach the TCRdb copy of this immuneACCESS table, which keeps in-frame sequences only. Checked studies attribute under half of the gap to unresolved V genes and leave the rest unexplained. V, J and clone size were drawn from that table, and D and trimming were deduced from the DNA. The table for this sample lists a few hundred thousand clones; 75% to 95% of them were counted only once. The ten largest clones represent 1% to 1.2% of the sample. V gives up 4 bases and J gives up 4 bases, and the segment between their germline ends measures 13 bases. Its CDR3 holds 14 amino acids, cysteine through phenylalanine. The CDR3 DNA has 42 bases and is translated from base 1. The germline V gene supplies CDR1 MDHEN and CDR2 SYDVKM.

Concerning this clone: Its recognized antigen is unknown. Base qualities are missing; no much larger clone stands one base away.

Separate from the approximately 670-subject first cohort, the validation cohort of 90 to 150 subjects was the group to which the donors belonged. The clonotype originates from a woman younger than 30 in good health and CMV-seronegative. Rearrangement joined TRBV28 to TRBJ1-2, with TRBD1 tentatively as D gene (5 bases match). Sequencing input: PBMCs. The DNA sequence is TGTGCCAGCAGTTCCGATCAGGGAACCTATGGCTACACCTTC. Its product reads: CASSSDQGTYGYTF.